Listed below are T cell receptor beta chains from one sample, sequenced in a study of glioma-infiltrating T cells after dendritic cell vaccination. The method was immunoSEQ multiplex PCR; TCRdb's version includes in-frame clones alone and lacks a portion of them. The sample holds 50,000 to 65,000 clones; over 65% are singletons and the top ten take about 9%. This specimen consisted of blood, obtained after dendritic cell vaccination. Receptor source: a human donor with glioblastoma. Both conserved end residues are part of each CDR3. A D gene is named only where the DNA matches it firmly. Clone size is given for some rows only: seen once, a few or many times, or a class if the clone is expanded.

D | size | J | V | DNA | CDR3
TRBD1 | NA | TRBJ2-1 | TRBV6-1 | TGTGCCAGCAGTGTGACAGGGACCTACAATGAGCAGTTCTTC | CASSVTGTYNEQFF
TRBD2 | NA | TRBJ2-5 | TRBV7-8 | TGTGCCAGCAGCTTACCGTATAGCGGGGGTCCCCAAGAGACCCAGTACTTC | CASSLPYSGGPQETQYF
TRBD2 | NA | TRBJ2-7 | TRBV27 | TGTGCCAGCTGCGGACTAGCGGGGGGTATAGCCGAGCAGTACTTC | CASCGLAGGIAEQYF
TRBD1 | NA | TRBJ2-2 | TRBV10-3 | TGTGCCATCAGTGATCCCGACAGGGGGCGTGACACCGGGGAGCTGTTTTTT | CAISDPDRGRDTGELFF
NA | NA | TRBJ1-1 | TRBV6-6 | TGTGCCAGCAGTCCCAAGGCGGGACTGAACACTGAAGCTTTCTTT | CASSPKAGLNTEAFF
NA | once | TRBJ1-1 | TRBV7-9 | TGTGCCAGCAGCTTAGATATGACAGTCAAAAGGGACACTGAAGCTTTCTTT | CASSLDMTVKRDTEAFF
NA | NA | TRBJ1-1 | TRBV5-8 | TGTGCCAGCAGCTTGTCCAAGAACACTGAAGCTTTCTTT | CASSLSKNTEAFF
NA | once | TRBJ1-5 | TRBV2 | TGTGCCAGCAGTATCAGGGTTAGCAATCAGCCCCAGCATTTT | CASSIRVSNQPQHF
NA | NA | TRBJ1-2 | TRBV25-1 | TGTGCCAGCAGTGAGGGATGGGGAGGTGACTACACCTTC | CASSEGWGGDYTF
NA | NA | TRBJ2-7 | TRBV4-1 | TGCGCCAGCAGCCACTCAGGGGACGGAAACGAGCAGTACTTC | CASSHSGDGNEQYF
TRBD1 | NA | TRBJ2-2 | TRBV19 | TGTGCCAGTAGGCTTCAGGGGGCCACCGGGGAGCTGTTTTTT | CASRLQGATGELFF
NA | NA | TRBJ1-5 | TRBV27 | TGTGCCAGCAGTTTACGGGGAGTCAGCAATCAGCCCCAGCATTTT | CASSLRGVSNQPQHF
TRBD2 | NA | TRBJ2-1 | TRBV9 | TGTGCCAGCAGCCCCGGACTAGCGGGGGGGCGAAATGAGCAGTTCTTC | CASSPGLAGGRNEQFF
NA | NA | TRBJ1-3 | TRBV29-1 | TGCAGCGTTGGGGGGGGTGGCTCTGGAAACACCATATATTTT | CSVGGGGSGNTIYF
TRBD1 | NA | TRBJ2-3 | TRBV30 | TGTGCCTGGACCGCCGGACAGGGATCCACAGATACGCAGTATTTT | CAWTAGQGSTDTQYF
NA | few | TRBJ1-4 | TRBV6-5 | TGTGCCACCAAGATACAGCCCTTCAGTGAAAAACTGTTTTTT | CATKIQPFSEKLFF